This T cell receptor (beta chain) derives from a study of blood T cell repertoires in COVID-19. On the study more broadly: Samples representing acute and convalescent COVID-19 were sourced from the United States, Italy and Spain.

This clone was observed a single time. Clones were sequenced by immunoSEQ multiplex PCR, and TCRdb holds only the in-frame ones, with some missing. The top ten hold about 3% of the sample, which has around 300,000 clones, roughly 89% seen once. The source material was peripheral blood. The receptor's source is a woman in her 30s with active or convalescent COVID-19.

The CDR3: CASSRSRGTEAFF. The CDR3 DNA reads TGCGCCAGTTCTCGATCCCGCGGCACTGAAGCTTTCTTT. The chain carries TRBV10-1 and TRBJ1-1, with unresolved D. CDR3 length: 13 amino acids. Deletions cut 9 bases from V and 4 bases from J, with 15 bases between. Germline V gives CDR1 WNHNN, CDR2 SYGVQD (reference sequence).